This T cell receptor (beta chain) is from a study of blood T cell repertoires in COVID-19. About the study: T cells, B-cell-depleted T cells, or PBMCs supplied cDNA or gDNA.

J was trimmed by 0 bases and V by 5 bases; bases with no gene match: 8. The CDR3 is made up of 16 amino acids. Looked up from germline, CDR1 is SGHRS and CDR2 is YFSETQ. Using immunoSEQ multiplex PCR, the repertoire was profiled, and TCRdb retains in-frame clones only, with some absent. The sample includes roughly 190,000 clones, around nine tenths seen only once; the top ten take approximately 6%. The chain combines TRBV5-1 with TRBJ1-1; 9 bases map to TRBD1. Material: peripheral blood. The source is a middle-aged man with active or convalescent COVID-19. For the CDR3, the DNA is TGCGCCAGCAGGCCGGGACAGGGCGGCATGAACACTGAAGCTTTCTTT. Amino acid sequence: CASRPGQGGMNTEAFF.